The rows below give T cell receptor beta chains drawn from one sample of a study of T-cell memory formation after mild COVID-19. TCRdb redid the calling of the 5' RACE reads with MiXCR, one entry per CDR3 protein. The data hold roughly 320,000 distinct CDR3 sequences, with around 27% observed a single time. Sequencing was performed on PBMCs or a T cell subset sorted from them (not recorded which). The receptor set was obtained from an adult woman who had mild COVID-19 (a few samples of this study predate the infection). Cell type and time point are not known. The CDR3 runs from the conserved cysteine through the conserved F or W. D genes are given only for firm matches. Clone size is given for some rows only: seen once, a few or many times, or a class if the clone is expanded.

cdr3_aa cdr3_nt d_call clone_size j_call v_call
CASSFEGGTEAFF TGTGCCAGCAGTTTTGAGGGCGGCACTGAAGCTTTCTTT - few TRBJ1-1 TRBV12-3/TRBV12-4
CASSLMAGYMNTEAFF TGCGCCAGCAGCTTGATGGCAGGCTACATGAACACTGAAGCTTTCTTT - - TRBJ1-1 TRBV5-1
CATRRPFYNEQFF TGTGCCACCCGGAGGCCATTCTACAATGAGCAGTTCTTC - - TRBJ2-1 TRBV19
CASSDSQITDTQYF TGTGCCAGCAGTGATTCCCAAATCACAGATACGCAGTATTTT - few TRBJ2-3 TRBV12-3/TRBV12-4
CATSDPEGAADTQYF TGTGCCACCAGTGATCCGGAGGGGGCGGCAGATACGCAGTATTTT - once TRBJ2-3 TRBV24-1
CASSRNGVAGGPRLLEQFF TGTGCCAGCAGCCGCAACGGTGTAGCGGGAGGGCCGCGTTTACTTGAGCAGTTCTTC TRBD2 few TRBJ2-1 TRBV7-8
CAMGPPLSYEQYF TGTGCCATGGGACCGCCACTCTCCTACGAGCAGTACTTC - few TRBJ2-7 TRBV10-3
CASSETITSGGANEQFF TGTGCCAGCAGTGAGACCATAACTAGCGGGGGGGCCAATGAGCAGTTCTTC TRBD2 - TRBJ2-1 TRBV6-1
CASSKEAGGTKTYEQYF TGTGCCAGCAGCAAAGAAGCTGGGGGGACGAAAACCTACGAGCAGTACTTC - few TRBJ2-7 TRBV21-1
CASSYLFIGDTQYF TGTGCCAGCAGTTACCTTTTCATTGGAGATACGCAGTATTTT - few TRBJ2-3 TRBV6-2/TRBV6-3
CSARTGGIYEQYF TGCAGCGCAAGGACAGGGGGGATATACGAGCAGTACTTC TRBD1 - TRBJ2-7 TRBV29-1
CASSYRADRVYEQYF TGTGCCAGCAGTTATAGGGCAGACAGAGTCTACGAGCAGTACTTC - - TRBJ2-7 TRBV6-5
CATSLTSGGAGELFF TGTGCCACCAGCTTGACTAGCGGGGGGGCCGGGGAGCTGTTTTTT TRBD2 few TRBJ2-2 TRBV15
CASSEGWYYGYTF TGTGCCAGCAGTGAGGGGTGGTACTATGGCTACACCTTC - - TRBJ1-2 TRBV6-1
CSASLQGSHTDTQYF TGCAGTGCTAGCCTACAGGGATCCCACACAGATACGCAGTATTTT - few TRBJ2-3 TRBV20-1
CASSPRDRPGRDYGYTF TGTGCCAGCTCACCGCGGGACCGCCCGGGAAGGGACTATGGCTACACCTTC - few TRBJ1-2 TRBV18
CSARDSTYEQYF TGCAGTGCTCGGGACTCGACGTACGAGCAGTACTTC - - TRBJ2-7 TRBV20-1
CASSQRAPQGGETQYF TGCGCCAGCAGCCAGAGGGCCCCGCAGGGAGGAGAGACCCAGTACTTC - - TRBJ2-5 TRBV5-1
CASSLDQSLGNEQFF TGTGCCAGCAGTCTCGACCAGTCCCTTGGTAATGAGCAGTTCTTC - - TRBJ2-1 TRBV2
CASSAGPPNTEAFF TGTGCCAGCAGCGCGGGACCGCCGAACACTGAAGCTTTCTTT - - TRBJ1-1 TRBV2
CASSLVAGAREQYF TGTGCCAGCAGCTTAGTAGCGGGAGCGCGCGAGCAGTACTTC TRBD2 - TRBJ2-7 TRBV7-9
CASSQGAGTTVTYEQYF TGCGCCAGCAGCCAAGGGGCCGGGACTACGGTGACCTACGAGCAGTACTTC TRBD2 few TRBJ2-7 TRBV4-3
CASSLDLFGLVTDTQYF TGTGCCAGCAGCTTAGATCTGTTCGGACTAGTCACAGATACGCAGTATTTT TRBD2 few TRBJ2-3 TRBV11-2